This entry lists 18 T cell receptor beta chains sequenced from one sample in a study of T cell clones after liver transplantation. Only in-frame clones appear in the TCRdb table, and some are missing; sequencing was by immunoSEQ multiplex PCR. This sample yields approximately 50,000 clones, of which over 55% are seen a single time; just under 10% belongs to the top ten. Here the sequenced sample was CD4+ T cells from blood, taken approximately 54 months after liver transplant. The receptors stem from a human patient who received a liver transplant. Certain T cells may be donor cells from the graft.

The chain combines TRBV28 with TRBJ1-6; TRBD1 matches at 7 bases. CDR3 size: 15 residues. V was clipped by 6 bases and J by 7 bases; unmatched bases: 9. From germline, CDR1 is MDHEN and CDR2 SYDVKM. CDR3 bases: TGTGCCAGCAGCAAAACCAGGGGGAGGAATTCACCCCTCCACTTT. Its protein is CASSKTRGRNSPLHF.

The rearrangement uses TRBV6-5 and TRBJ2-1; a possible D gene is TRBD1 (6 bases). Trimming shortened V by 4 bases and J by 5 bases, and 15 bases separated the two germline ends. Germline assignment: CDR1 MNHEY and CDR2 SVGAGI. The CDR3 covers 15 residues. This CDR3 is CASSLTGIRNNEQFF. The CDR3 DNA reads TGTGCCAGCAGTTTGACAGGAATTCGGAACAATGAGCAGTTCTTC.

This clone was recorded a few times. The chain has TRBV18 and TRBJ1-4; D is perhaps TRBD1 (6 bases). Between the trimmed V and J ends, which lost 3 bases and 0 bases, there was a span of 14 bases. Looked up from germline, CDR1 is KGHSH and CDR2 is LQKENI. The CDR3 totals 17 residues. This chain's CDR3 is CASSPSLDSATNEKLFF. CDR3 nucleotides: TGTGCCAGCTCACCTTCTCTGGACAGTGCAACTAATGAAAAACTGTTTTTT.

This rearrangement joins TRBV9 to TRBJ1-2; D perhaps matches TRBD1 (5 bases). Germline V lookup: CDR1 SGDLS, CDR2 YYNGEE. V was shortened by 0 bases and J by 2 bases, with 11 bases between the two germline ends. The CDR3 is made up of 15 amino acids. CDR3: CASSVAPGSNYGYTF. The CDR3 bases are TGTGCCAGCAGCGTAGCCCCAGGGTCAAACTATGGCTACACCTTC.

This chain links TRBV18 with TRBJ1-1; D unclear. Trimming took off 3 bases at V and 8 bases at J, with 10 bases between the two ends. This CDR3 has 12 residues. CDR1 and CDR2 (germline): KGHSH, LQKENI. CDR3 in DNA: TGTGCCAGCTCACCCGGGGAAGGGGAAGCTTTCTTT. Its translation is CASSPGEGEAFF.

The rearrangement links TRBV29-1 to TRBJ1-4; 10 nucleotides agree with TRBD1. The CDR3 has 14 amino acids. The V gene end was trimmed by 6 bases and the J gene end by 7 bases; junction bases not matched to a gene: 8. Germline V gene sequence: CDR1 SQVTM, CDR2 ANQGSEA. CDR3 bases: TGCAGCGTAGGCCGGACAGGGGGTTTTGAAAAACTGTTTTTT. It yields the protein CSVGRTGGFEKLFF.

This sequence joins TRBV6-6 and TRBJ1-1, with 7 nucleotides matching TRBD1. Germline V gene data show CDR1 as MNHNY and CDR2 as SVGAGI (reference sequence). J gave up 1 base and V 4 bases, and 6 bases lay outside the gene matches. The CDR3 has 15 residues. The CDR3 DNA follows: TGTGCCAGCAGTTCGTTCGGGACAGAGAACACTGAAGCTTTCTTT. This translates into CASSSFGTENTEAFF.

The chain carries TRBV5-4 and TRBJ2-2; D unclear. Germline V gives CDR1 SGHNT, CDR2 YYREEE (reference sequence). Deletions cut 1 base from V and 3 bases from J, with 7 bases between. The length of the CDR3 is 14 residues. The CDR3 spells CASSLTQYTGELFF. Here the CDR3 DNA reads TGTGCCAGCAGCTTGACACAGTACACCGGGGAGCTGTTTTTT.

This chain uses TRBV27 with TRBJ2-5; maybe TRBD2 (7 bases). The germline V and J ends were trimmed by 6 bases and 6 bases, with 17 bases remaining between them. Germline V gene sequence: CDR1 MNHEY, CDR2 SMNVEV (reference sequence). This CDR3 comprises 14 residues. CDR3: CASSLGGGEQTQYF. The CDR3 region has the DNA TGTGCCAGCAGCTTAGGGGGGGGCGAACAGACCCAGTACTTC.

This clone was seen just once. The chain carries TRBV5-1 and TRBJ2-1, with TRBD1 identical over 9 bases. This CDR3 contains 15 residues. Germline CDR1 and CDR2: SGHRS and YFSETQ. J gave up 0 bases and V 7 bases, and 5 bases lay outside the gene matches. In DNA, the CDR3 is TGCGCCAGCTTATTGACAGGGGGCTCCTACAATGAGCAGTTCTTC. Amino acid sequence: CASLLTGGSYNEQFF.

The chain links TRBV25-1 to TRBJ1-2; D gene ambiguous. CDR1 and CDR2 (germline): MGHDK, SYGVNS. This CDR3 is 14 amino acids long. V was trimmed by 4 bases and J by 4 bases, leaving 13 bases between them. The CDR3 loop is CASSGNNNIYGYTF. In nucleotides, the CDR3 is TGTGCCAGCAGTGGGAACAATAACATCTATGGCTACACCTTC.

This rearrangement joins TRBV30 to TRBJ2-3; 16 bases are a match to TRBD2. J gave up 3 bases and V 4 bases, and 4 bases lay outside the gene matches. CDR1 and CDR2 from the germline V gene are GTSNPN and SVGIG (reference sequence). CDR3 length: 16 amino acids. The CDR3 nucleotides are TGTGCCTGGACCCTGGGACTAGCGGGGGGGACAGATACGCAGTATTTT. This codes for CAWTLGLAGGTDTQYF.

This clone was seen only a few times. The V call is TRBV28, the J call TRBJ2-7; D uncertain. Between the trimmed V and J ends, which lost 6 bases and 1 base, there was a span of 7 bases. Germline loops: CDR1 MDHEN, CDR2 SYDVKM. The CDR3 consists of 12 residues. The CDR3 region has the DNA TGTGCCAGCAGCCCATTTTCCTACGAGCAGTACTTC. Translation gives CASSPFSYEQYF.

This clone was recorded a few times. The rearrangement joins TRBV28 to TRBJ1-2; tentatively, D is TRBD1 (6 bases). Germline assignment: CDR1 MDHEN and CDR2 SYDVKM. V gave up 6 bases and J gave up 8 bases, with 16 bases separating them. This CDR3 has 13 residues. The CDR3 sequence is CASSRGGQGGYTF. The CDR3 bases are TGTGCCAGCAGCCGTGGGGGGCAGGGAGGCTACACCTTC.

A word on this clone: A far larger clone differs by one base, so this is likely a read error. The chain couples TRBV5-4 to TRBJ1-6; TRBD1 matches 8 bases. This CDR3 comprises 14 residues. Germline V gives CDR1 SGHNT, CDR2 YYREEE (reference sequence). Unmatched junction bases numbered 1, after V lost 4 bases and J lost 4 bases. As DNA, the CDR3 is TGTGCCAGCAGCCGGGACAGGTATAATTCACCCCTCCACTTT. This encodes CASSRDRYNSPLHF.

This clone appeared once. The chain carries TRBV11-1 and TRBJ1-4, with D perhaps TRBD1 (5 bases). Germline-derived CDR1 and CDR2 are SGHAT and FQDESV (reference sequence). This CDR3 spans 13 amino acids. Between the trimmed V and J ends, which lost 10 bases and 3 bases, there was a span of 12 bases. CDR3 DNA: TGTGCCACTACGACAGCGCCTAATGAAAAACTGTTTTTT. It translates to CATTTAPNEKLFF.

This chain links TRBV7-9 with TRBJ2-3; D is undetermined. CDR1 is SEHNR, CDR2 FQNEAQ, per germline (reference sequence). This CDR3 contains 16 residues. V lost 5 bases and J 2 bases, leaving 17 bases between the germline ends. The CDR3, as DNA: TGTGCCAGCAGCGAATTACAGTGGGGATTCACAGATACGCAGTATTTT. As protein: CASSELQWGFTDTQYF.

The CDR3 nucleotides read TGTGCCAGCTCGCTCGACCGAATGCGCACCATATATTTT. Encoded protein: CASSLDRMRTIYF. The chain combines TRBV18 with TRBJ1-3; D gene unclear. CDR1 is KGHSH and CDR2 is LQKENI in the germline V gene. CDR3 size: 13 residues. The V end lost 6 bases, the J end lost 9 bases, and 15 bases lay between the germline ends.